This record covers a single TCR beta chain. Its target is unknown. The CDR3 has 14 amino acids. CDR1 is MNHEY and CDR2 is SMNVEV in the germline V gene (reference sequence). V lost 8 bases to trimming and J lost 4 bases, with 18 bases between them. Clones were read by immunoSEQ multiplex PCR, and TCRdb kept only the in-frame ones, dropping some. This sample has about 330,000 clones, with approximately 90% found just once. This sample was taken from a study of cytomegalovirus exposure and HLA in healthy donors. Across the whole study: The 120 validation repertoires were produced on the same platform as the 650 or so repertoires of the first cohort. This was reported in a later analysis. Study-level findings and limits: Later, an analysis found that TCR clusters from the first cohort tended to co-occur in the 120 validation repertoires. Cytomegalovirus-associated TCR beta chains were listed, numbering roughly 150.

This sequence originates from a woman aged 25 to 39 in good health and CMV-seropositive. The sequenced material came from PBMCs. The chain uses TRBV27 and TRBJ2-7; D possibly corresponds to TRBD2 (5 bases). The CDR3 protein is CASRRGGPNYEQYF. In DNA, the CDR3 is TGTGCCAGCCGCCGTGGAGGCCCAAATTACGAGCAGTACTTC.